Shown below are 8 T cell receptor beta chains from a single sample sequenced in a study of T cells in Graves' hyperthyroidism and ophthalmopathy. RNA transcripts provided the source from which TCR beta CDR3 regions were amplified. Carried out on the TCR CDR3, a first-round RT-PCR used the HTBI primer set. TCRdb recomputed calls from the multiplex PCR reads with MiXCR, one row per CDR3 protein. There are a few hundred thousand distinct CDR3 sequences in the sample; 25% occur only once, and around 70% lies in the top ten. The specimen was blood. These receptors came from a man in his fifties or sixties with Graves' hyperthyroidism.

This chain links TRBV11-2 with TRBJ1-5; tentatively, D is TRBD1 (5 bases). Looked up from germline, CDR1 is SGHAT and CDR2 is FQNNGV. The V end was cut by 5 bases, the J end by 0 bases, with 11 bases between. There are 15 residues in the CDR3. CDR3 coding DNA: TGTGCCAGCAGCCCACAGACAGCTAGCAATCAGCCCCAGCATTTT. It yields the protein CASSPQTASNQPQHF.

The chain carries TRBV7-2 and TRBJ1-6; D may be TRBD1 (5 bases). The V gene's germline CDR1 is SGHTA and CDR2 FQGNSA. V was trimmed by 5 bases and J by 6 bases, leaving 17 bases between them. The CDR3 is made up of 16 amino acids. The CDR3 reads CASSQGVVSGNSPLHF. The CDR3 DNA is TGTGCCAGCAGCCAAGGGGTCGTGTCCGGTAATTCACCCCTCCACTTT. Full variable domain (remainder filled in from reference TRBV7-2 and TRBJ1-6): GAGVSQSPSNKVTEKGKDVELRCDPISGHTALYWYRQSLGQGLEFLIYFQGNSAPDKSGLPSDRFSAERTGGSVSTLTIQRTQQEDSAVYLCASSQGVVSGNSPLHFGNGTRLTVT.

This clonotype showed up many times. CDR3 nucleotides: TGTGCCAGCAGTTTAAAGGGGCGCACAGATACGCAGTATTTT. It specifies CASSLKGRTDTQYF. V gene TRBV12-3 or TRBV12-4 combines with J gene TRBJ2-3; D is perhaps TRBD1 (5 bases). The CDR3 spans 14 residues. V was shortened by 2 bases and J by 1 base, with 7 bases between the two germline ends.

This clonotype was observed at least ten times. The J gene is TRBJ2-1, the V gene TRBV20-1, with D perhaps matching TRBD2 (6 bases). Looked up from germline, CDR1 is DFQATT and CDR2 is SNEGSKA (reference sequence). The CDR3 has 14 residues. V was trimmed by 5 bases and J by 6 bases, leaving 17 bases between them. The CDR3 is CSADPTRDSNEQFF. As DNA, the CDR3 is TGCAGTGCTGACCCGACTAGAGACAGCAATGAGCAGTTCTTC.

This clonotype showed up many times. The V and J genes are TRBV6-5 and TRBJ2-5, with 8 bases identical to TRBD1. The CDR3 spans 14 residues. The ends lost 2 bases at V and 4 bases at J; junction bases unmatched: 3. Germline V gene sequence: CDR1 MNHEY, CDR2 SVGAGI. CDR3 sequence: CASSYQGAGETQYF. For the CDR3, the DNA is TGTGCCAGCAGTTACCAGGGGGCAGGAGAGACCCAGTACTTC.

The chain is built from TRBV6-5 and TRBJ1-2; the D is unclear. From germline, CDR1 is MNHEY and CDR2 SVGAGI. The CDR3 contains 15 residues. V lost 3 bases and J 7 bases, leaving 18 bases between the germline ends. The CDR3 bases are TGTGCCAGCAGTTATGCTGCCCGCCAAAGCTGTGGCTACACCTTC. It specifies CASSYAARQSCGYTF.

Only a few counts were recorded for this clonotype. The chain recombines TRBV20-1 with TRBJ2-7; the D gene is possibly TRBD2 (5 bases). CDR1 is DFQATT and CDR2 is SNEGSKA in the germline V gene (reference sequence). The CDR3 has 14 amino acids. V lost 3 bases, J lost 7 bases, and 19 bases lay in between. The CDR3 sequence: CSASAGSGRSEQYF. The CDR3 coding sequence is TGCAGTGCTAGTGCTGGCAGCGGCCGGAGTGAGCAGTACTTC.

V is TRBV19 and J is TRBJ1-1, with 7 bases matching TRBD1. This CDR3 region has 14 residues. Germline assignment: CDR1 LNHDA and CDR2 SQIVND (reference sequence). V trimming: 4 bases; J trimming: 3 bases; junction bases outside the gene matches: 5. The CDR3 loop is CASSTRQGDTEAFF. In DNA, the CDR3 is TGTGCCAGTAGTACCCGACAGGGTGACACTGAAGCTTTCTTT.